The next 31 T cell receptor beta chains were all read from a single sample in a study of CD8 T cells in ankylosing spondylitis. TCRdb independently ran MiXCR on the 5' RACE reads; one entry per CDR3 protein. The sample consists of 200,000 to 300,000 distinct CDR3 sequences, approximately 9% of them appearing once. Sample: blood, either unsorted or a sorted T cell fraction (not recorded which). These receptor sequences come from a male donor with ankylosing spondylitis or in good health (not recorded which).

This clonotype was detected ten times or more. The chain uses TRBV27 and TRBJ2-1, with 9 bases aligning to TRBD2. The CDR3 contains 18 residues. J was trimmed by 3 bases and V by 0 bases; bases with no gene match: 9. The germline V gene has CDR1 MNHEY and CDR2 SMNVEV (reference sequence). CDR3 loop: CASSLSAPWREGYNEQFF. The CDR3 region has the DNA TGTGCCAGCAGTTTATCGGCCCCCTGGCGGGAGGGCTACAATGAGCAGTTCTTC.

This clonotype was observed many times. The rearrangement links TRBV20-1 to TRBJ2-1; D gene uncertain. This CDR3 spans 15 amino acids. The germline gives CDR1 DFQATT, CDR2 SNEGSKA (reference sequence). The V end lost 0 bases, the J end lost 8 bases, and 17 bases lay between the germline ends. CDR3 residues: CSARDLEDLADEQFF. Here the CDR3 DNA reads TGCAGTGCTAGAGATCTCGAGGACCTGGCCGATGAGCAGTTCTTC.

At least ten counts were recorded for this clonotype. The chain employs TRBV5-1 and TRBJ2-7, with 8 nucleotides matching TRBD2. Trimming at V came to 5 bases and at J to 0 bases, leaving 4 bases not matched to a gene. CDR1 is SGHRS and CDR2 is YFSETQ in the germline V gene. The CDR3 sequence is 14 residues long. CDR3: CASSEAGVSYEQYF. CDR3 bases: TGCGCCAGCAGTGAAGCGGGGGTCTCCTACGAGCAGTACTTC.

V is TRBV4-3 and J is TRBJ1-2; 9 nucleotides line up with TRBD1. CDR3 length: 16 residues. V shed 3 bases and J 5 bases; nucleotides not matched to a gene: 10. CDR1 LGHNA and CDR2 YSLEER come from the germline V gene. CDR3 sequence: CASSQGSPGTGYGYTF. The CDR3 DNA reads as TGCGCCAGCAGCCAGGGGAGCCCCGGGACAGGGTATGGCTACACCTTC.

This clonotype has ten or more counts. The J gene is TRBJ1-4, the V gene TRBV7-2; perhaps TRBD1 as D (6 bases). Germline CDR1 reads SGHTA; CDR2 reads FQGNSA. Trimming stripped 2 bases from V and 7 bases from J, with 17 bases between. The CDR3 is 16 amino acids. DNA for the CDR3: TGTGCCAGCAGCTTATTACCCCCAGGGGCAGGTGAAAAACTGTTTTTT. This sequence encodes CASSLLPPGAGEKLFF.

This clonotype was observed at least ten times. Sequence at one end of the junction differs from germline and may be a read error. This rearrangement joins TRBV7-7 to TRBJ1-1; a possible D gene is TRBD1 (6 bases). CDR3 size: 13 residues. Per the germline V gene, CDR1 is SSHAT and CDR2 is FNYEAQ (reference sequence). Here the CDR3 DNA reads TGTGCTAGCAGCTCAGGGGTGGGCACTGAAGCTTTCTTT. It codes for CASSSGVGTEAFF.

The J gene is TRBJ2-5, the V gene TRBV9; D is unclear. Trimming removed 0 bases from V and 1 base from J, with 7 bases in between. Looked up from germline, CDR1 is SGDLS and CDR2 is YYNGEE. This CDR3 contains 14 residues. Here the CDR3 reads CASSVGYSQETQYF. Written as DNA, the CDR3 is TGTGCCAGCAGCGTAGGCTACAGCCAAGAGACCCAGTACTTC.

This clonotype came up many times. The chain links TRBV12-5 to TRBJ1-4; 9 bases are a match to TRBD1. Germline V gene sequence: CDR1 LGHNT, CDR2 FRNRAP. The CDR3 is 15 amino acids. Unmatched junction bases numbered 9, after V lost 6 bases and J lost 7 bases. The CDR3 loop is CASGPQTGGIEKLFF. The CDR3 DNA reads TGTGCTAGTGGGCCCCAAACAGGGGGCATTGAAAAACTGTTTTTT.

This clonotype has ten or more counts. This chain's CDR3 is CASSQDPFNYGYTF. CDR3 bases: TGTGCCAGCAGCCAAGATCCTTTTAACTATGGCTACACCTTC. The chain carries TRBV3-1 and TRBJ1-2; no definite D call. Germline V gene sequence: CDR1 LGHDT, CDR2 YNNKEL (reference sequence). The CDR3 spans 14 residues. Between the trimmed V and J ends, which lost 0 bases and 1 base, there was a span of 6 bases.

The rearrangement uses TRBV5-5 and TRBJ2-2; maybe TRBD1 (6 bases). Between the trimmed V and J ends, which lost 2 bases and 0 bases, there was a span of 8 bases. This CDR3 has 15 residues. Germline values: CDR1 SGHKS, CDR2 YYEKEE (reference sequence). CDR3 loop: CASSLGDTNTGELFF. CDR3 in DNA: TGTGCCAGCAGCTTAGGGGACACGAACACCGGGGAGCTGTTTTTT.

This clonotype was counted only a few times. The chain combines TRBV2 with TRBJ2-3; D gene ambiguous. Germline CDR1 SNHLY, CDR2 FYNNEI. V was shortened by 6 bases and J by 6 bases, with 16 bases between the two germline ends. This CDR3 region has 14 residues. The CDR3 region has the DNA TGTGCCAGCAGGGTCGACTCGGAAGGGGATACGCAGTATTTT. It yields the protein CASRVDSEGDTQYF.

This clonotype was recorded many times. The rearrangement joins TRBV12-5 to TRBJ1-3; D is uncertain. Deletions cut 6 bases from V and 4 bases from J, with 4 bases between. The CDR3 covers 11 residues. Germline CDR1 is LGHNT and CDR2 is FRNRAP. The DNA for the CDR3 is TGTGCTAGTGGGGACGGAAACACCATATATTTT. Its protein is CASGDGNTIYF.

This clonotype was counted a single time. Since a much larger clone is just one base distant, this may be a read error. V usage is TRBV7-9 and J usage is TRBJ1-2; possibly TRBD1 for D (5 bases). The CDR3 totals 13 residues. Germline V gene data show CDR1 as SEHNR and CDR2 as FQNEAQ (reference sequence). CDR3 bases: TGTGCCAGCAGCTTTGGCAGGGTAGTTGGCTACCCCTTC. This codes for CASSFGRVVGYPF.

The V gene is TRBV25-1, the J gene TRBJ2-7, with D possibly matching TRBD2 (6 bases). Germline V gene sequence: CDR1 MGHDK, CDR2 SYGVNS. CDR3 size: 15 residues. Trimming pared 0 bases from V and 4 bases from J, leaving 13 bases between. This CDR3 is CASSEYSGVGYEQYF. CDR3 coding DNA: TGTGCCAGCAGTGAATATTCGGGGGTTGGTTACGAGCAGTACTTC.

This clonotype was found many times. This chain connects TRBV2 to TRBJ2-3, with D possibly being TRBD1 (6 bases). The length of the CDR3 is 14 residues. The germline V and J ends were trimmed by 8 bases and 6 bases, with 18 bases remaining between them. The germline V gene encodes CDR1 SNHLY and CDR2 FYNNEI. DNA of the CDR3: TGTGCCAGCGTTCCAGGGGCCCTCAGCGATACGCAGTATTTT. It is translated as CASVPGALSDTQYF.

This clonotype was counted ten times or more. V is TRBV5-1 and J is TRBJ2-5; 9 bases agree with TRBD1. Trimming removed 2 bases from V and 5 bases from J; junction bases left unmatched: 4. The CDR3 sequence is 14 residues long. Germline CDR1 reads SGHRS; CDR2 reads YFSETQ. The CDR3 DNA reads as TGCGCCAGCAGCTTTACAGGGGGCAGGGAGACCCAGTACTTC. It specifies CASSFTGGRETQYF.

The gene calls are TRBV6-5 and TRBJ2-5, with TRBD1 as a possible D gene (6 bases). From germline, CDR1 is MNHEY and CDR2 SVGAGI. This CDR3 is 15 amino acids long. V was pared by 2 bases and J by 2 bases, with 12 bases between. The CDR3: CASSYQGMGQETQYF. CDR3 nucleotides: TGTGCCAGCAGTTACCAGGGGATGGGGCAAGAGACCCAGTACTTC.

The V gene is TRBV30, the J gene TRBJ1-5; D unclear. Trimming took off 0 bases at V and 5 bases at J, with 11 bases between the two ends. Per the germline V gene, CDR1 is GTSNPN and CDR2 is SVGIG (reference sequence). The CDR3 extends over 14 amino acids. The CDR3 nucleotides read TGTGCCTGGAGTGTAATGGGTTTCTATCAGCCCCAGCATTTT. Residues: CAWSVMGFYQPQHF.

This clonotype turned up a few times. This chain uses TRBV12-3 or TRBV12-4 with TRBJ1-1; D is perhaps TRBD1 (5 bases). This CDR3 spans 15 amino acids. With 7 bases removed from V and 0 bases from J, the gap between germline ends came to 15 bases. The CDR3: CASTWGGEMNTEAFF. In DNA, the CDR3 is TGTGCCAGCACCTGGGGGGGGGAAATGAACACTGAAGCTTTCTTT.

On this clonotype itself: A junction boundary mismatches the germline segment, possibly from a read error. The genes are TRBV11-2 and TRBJ2-5; D gene ambiguous. Per germline, CDR1 SGHAT and CDR2 FQNNGV. This CDR3 has 15 amino acids. For the CDR3, the DNA is TGTGCCAGCAGCTTAGTTGCCCTTCCCCAAGGGACCCAGTACTTC. Residues: CASSLVALPQGTQYF.

This clonotype was observed many times. J is TRBJ1-4 and V is TRBV7-9, with 8 bases aligning to TRBD1. This CDR3 has 14 amino acids. J lost 8 bases, V lost 5 bases, and 7 bases had no gene match. Germline CDR1 and CDR2: SEHNR and FQNEAQ (reference sequence). CDR3 DNA: TGTGCCAGCAGCGTCGACAGGGGACGGGAAAAACTGTTTTTT. Amino acids: CASSVDRGREKLFF.

The genes are TRBV5-1 and TRBJ1-1; the D is unclear. This CDR3 comprises 15 residues. Per the germline V gene, CDR1 is SGHRS and CDR2 is YFSETQ. Trimming removed 4 bases at V and 1 base at J, with 14 bases between. The CDR3 loop is CASSPHINSNTEAFF. The DNA of the CDR3 is TGCGCCAGCAGCCCACACATCAATTCGAACACTGAAGCTTTCTTT.

The table lists this clonotype with many counts. The chain combines TRBV5-1 with TRBJ2-1, with D possibly matching TRBD2 (5 bases). Germline V gene sequence: CDR1 SGHRS, CDR2 YFSETQ. The CDR3 length is 13 residues. Trimming left V 4 bases short and J 7 bases short, with 12 bases between. CDR3 loop: CASSGVGGNEQFF. The CDR3 coding sequence is TGCGCCAGCAGCGGGGTGGGCGGGAATGAGCAGTTCTTC. The full variable domain, rest sourced from reference TRBV5-1 and TRBJ2-1, is KAGVTQTPRYLIKTRGQQVTLSCSPISGHRSVSWYQQTPGQGLQFLFEYFSETQRNKGNFPGRFSGRQFSNSRSEMNVSTLELGDSALYLCASSGVGGNEQFFGPGTRLTVL.

This clonotype was recorded at least ten times. The genes are TRBV4-1 and TRBJ1-2, with D unclear. This CDR3 spans 15 amino acids. Trimming took 5 bases from V and 2 from J, leaving 15 bases between them. Looked up from germline, CDR1 is MGHRA and CDR2 is YSYEKL. As DNA, the CDR3 is TGCGCCAGCAGCTCCAAAACCCGGGGAAACTATGGCTACACCTTC. Residues: CASSSKTRGNYGYTF.

This clonotype has a count of ten or more. This rearrangement joins TRBV19 to TRBJ2-7; 8 nucleotides agree with TRBD2. Unmatched junction bases numbered 12, after V lost 6 bases and J lost 5 bases. The CDR3 contains 15 residues. Looked up from germline, CDR1 is LNHDA and CDR2 is SQIVND (reference sequence). The CDR3, as DNA: TGTGCCAGTAGCATCGGAGGAGCGGGAGTAAACGAGCAGTACTTC. This codes for CASSIGGAGVNEQYF.

This clonotype was seen ten or more times. V gene TRBV12-3 or TRBV12-4 combines with J gene TRBJ2-5, with 7 nucleotides matching TRBD2. The CDR3 consists of 14 residues. The junction had 1 base not matched to a gene; V was cut back by 3 bases and J by 0 bases. The CDR3 loop reads CASSLGGDQETQYF. Written as DNA, the CDR3 is TGTGCCAGCAGTTTGGGAGGGGACCAAGAGACCCAGTACTTC.

This clonotype was counted ten times or more. The J gene is TRBJ2-7, the V gene TRBV5-1, with D perhaps TRBD2 (6 bases). This CDR3 is 15 amino acids long. The V gene lost 0 bases and the J gene lost 1 base, with 11 bases spanning the gap. Germline loops: CDR1 SGHRS, CDR2 YFSETQ. The CDR3 is CASSLDVGGSYEQYF. CDR3 DNA: TGCGCCAGCAGCTTGGATGTGGGGGGTTCCTACGAGCAGTACTTC.

A note on this clonotype: A much bigger clone sits one base away, suggesting this may be a read error. The gene calls are TRBV20-1 and TRBJ2-7; TRBD2 matches at 7 bases. The CDR3 has 14 amino acids. CDR1 DFQATT and CDR2 SNEGSKA come from the germline V gene (reference sequence). The CDR3 spells CSARSGARDYEQSF. CDR3 DNA sequence: TGCAGTGCTAGGAGCGGTGCTAGGGACTACGAGCAGTCCTTC.

This clonotype came up many times. This rearrangement joins TRBV27 to TRBJ1-5; D uncertain. Germline values: CDR1 MNHEY, CDR2 SMNVEV (reference sequence). V shed 5 bases and J shed 5 bases, with 7 bases lying between them. CDR3 length: 12 residues. The CDR3 loop reads CASSARDQPQHF. The CDR3 region has the DNA TGTGCCAGCAGTGCGCGGGATCAGCCCCAGCATTTT.

This clonotype was found a few times. This sequence joins TRBV18 and TRBJ2-3; 10 positions agree with TRBD2. V dropped 3 bases and J dropped 6; count of bases not matched to a gene: 3. The length of the CDR3 is 14 residues. From germline, CDR1 is KGHSH and CDR2 LQKENI. CDR3 region: CASSPGLAVDTQYF. Here the CDR3 DNA reads TGTGCCAGCTCACCTGGACTAGCGGTGGATACGCAGTATTTT.

The V call is TRBV9, the J call TRBJ1-6; weak D call: TRBD1 (5 bases). This CDR3 is built from 14 residues. Germline CDR1 is SGDLS and CDR2 is YYNGEE. Deletions cut 4 bases from V and 10 bases from J, with 15 bases between. The CDR3 sequence is CASSPQAGDSPLHF. For the CDR3, the DNA is TGTGCCAGCAGCCCCCAGGCCGGGGACTCACCCCTCCACTTT. Variable domain in full (rest from reference TRBV9 and TRBJ1-6): DSGVTQTPKHLITATGQRVTLRCSPRSGDLSVYWYQQSLDQGLQFLIQYYNGEERAKGNILERFSAQQFPDLHSELNLSSLELGDSALYFCASSPQAGDSPLHFGNGTRLTVT.